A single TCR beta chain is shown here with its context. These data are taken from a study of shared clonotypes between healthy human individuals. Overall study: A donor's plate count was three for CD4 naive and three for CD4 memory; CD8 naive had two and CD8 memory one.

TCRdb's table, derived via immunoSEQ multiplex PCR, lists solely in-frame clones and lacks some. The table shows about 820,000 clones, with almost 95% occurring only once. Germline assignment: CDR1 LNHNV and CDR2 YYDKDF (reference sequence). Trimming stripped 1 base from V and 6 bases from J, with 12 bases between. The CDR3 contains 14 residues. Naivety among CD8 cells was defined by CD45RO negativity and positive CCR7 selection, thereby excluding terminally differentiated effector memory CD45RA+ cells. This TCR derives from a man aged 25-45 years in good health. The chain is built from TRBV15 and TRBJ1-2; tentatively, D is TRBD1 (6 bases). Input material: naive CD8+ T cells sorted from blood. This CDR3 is CATSRGFGGDGYTF. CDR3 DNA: TGTGCCACCAGCAGAGGATTTGGGGGCGATGGCTACACCTTC.